The present TCR beta chain was sequenced within a study of blood T cell repertoires in COVID-19. Overall study: Samples taken during acute and convalescent COVID-19 were collected in the United States, Italy and Spain.

This CDR3 region has 15 residues. V was shortened by 1 base and J by 2 bases, with 10 bases between the two germline ends. The germline gives CDR1 SGHTA, CDR2 FQGNSA. Original analysis: Cell counts per sample came from amplifying reference gene primers. Only in-frame clones appear in the TCRdb table, and some are missing; sequencing was by immunoSEQ multiplex PCR. V and J calls and clone size follow that table, whereas D and trimming were derived from the DNA. The sample carries roughly 250,000 clones, under 85% recorded once. The receptor comes from a human donor with COVID-19, enrolled during active disease. The donor label of this sample is uncertain. The sequencing input was peripheral blood. The chain couples TRBV7-2 to TRBJ2-3; D unclear. CDR3 residues: CASSLGIGATDTQYF. The CDR3 coding sequence is TGTGCCAGCAGCTTAGGGATAGGAGCCACAGATACGCAGTATTTT.